This is a list of T cell receptor beta chains from one sample in a study of long-term antiretroviral therapy in people with HIV. The method was immunoSEQ multiplex PCR; TCRdb's version includes in-frame clones alone and lacks a portion of them. The sample records tens of thousands of clones, roughly 85% being singletons. This specimen was unsorted PBMCs, taken 0.4 years before starting antiretroviral therapy. The receptors shown here come from a man aged 18-30 years with HIV. Both conserved end residues are part of each CDR3. Fields, in order: clone size, J gene, D gene, V gene, CDR3 DNA, CDR3 protein. The D gene is left open where the match is weak. Size tells how often a clone was seen (once, few, many) or the class of an expanded clone, and some rows leave it out.

abundance: -; j_gene: TRBJ2-1; d_gene: -; v_gene: TRBV5-6; CDR3nt: TGTGCCAGCAGCTTGTCCCGGGACATCCCTGTTAATGAGCAGTTCTTC; CDR3aa: CASSLSRDIPVNEQFF
abundance: -; j_gene: TRBJ1-2; d_gene: TRBD1; v_gene: TRBV5-1; CDR3nt: TGCGCCAGCAGCTTGGGGACAGGGGGCTATGGCTACACCTTC; CDR3aa: CASSLGTGGYGYTF
abundance: -; j_gene: TRBJ2-5; d_gene: -; v_gene: TRBV2; CDR3nt: TGTGCCAGCAGTGGGCTTAGTGGGTTTCAGGGTACGAAGACCCAGTACTTC; CDR3aa: CASSGLSGFQGTKTQYF
abundance: -; j_gene: TRBJ2-7; d_gene: -; v_gene: TRBV5-1; CDR3nt: TGCGCCAGCAGCTTGGACAGGGACTACGAGCAGTACTTC; CDR3aa: CASSLDRDYEQYF
abundance: -; j_gene: TRBJ2-2; d_gene: -; v_gene: TRBV5-1; CDR3nt: TGCGCCAGCGGCGGGGAAGACACCGGGGAGCTGTTTTTT; CDR3aa: CASGGEDTGELFF
abundance: -; j_gene: TRBJ1-1; d_gene: -; v_gene: TRBV18; CDR3nt: TGTGCCAGCTCAGTTGCGCTAGTCGGGAACACTGAAGCTTTCTTT; CDR3aa: CASSVALVGNTEAFF
abundance: -; j_gene: TRBJ2-1; d_gene: TRBD2; v_gene: TRBV11-3; CDR3nt: TGTGCCAGCAGCTTGGGGACTAGCGAGTCTTACAATGAGCAGTTCTTC; CDR3aa: CASSLGTSESYNEQFF
abundance: -; j_gene: TRBJ2-1; d_gene: -; v_gene: TRBV27; CDR3nt: TGTGCCAGCAGCCCTGACCAGTACAATGAGCAGTTCTTC; CDR3aa: CASSPDQYNEQFF
abundance: -; j_gene: TRBJ1-2; d_gene: -; v_gene: TRBV27; CDR3nt: TGTGCCAGCAGTTTATACCCTAACTATGGCTACACCTTC; CDR3aa: CASSLYPNYGYTF
abundance: -; j_gene: TRBJ1-1; d_gene: -; v_gene: TRBV18; CDR3nt: TGTGCCAGCTCACCACCGGGGAATCCAAACACTGAAGCTTTCTTT; CDR3aa: CASSPPGNPNTEAFF
abundance: once; j_gene: TRBJ2-7; d_gene: TRBD1; v_gene: TRBV5-4; CDR3nt: TGTGCCAGCAGCTTGGTACAGGGGGCTAACTACGAGCAGTACTTC; CDR3aa: CASSLVQGANYEQYF
abundance: few; j_gene: TRBJ2-7; d_gene: -; v_gene: TRBV4-2; CDR3nt: TGTGCCAGCAGCCAAGCTCCGGACGGACCCTACGAGCAGTACTTC; CDR3aa: CASSQAPDGPYEQYF
abundance: -; j_gene: TRBJ2-3; d_gene: TRBD1; v_gene: TRBV27; CDR3nt: TGTGCCAGCAGTTTATCGTACGGGACAGCTAGCACAGATACGCAGTATTTT; CDR3aa: CASSLSYGTASTDTQYF
abundance: -; j_gene: TRBJ2-2; d_gene: -; v_gene: TRBV15; CDR3nt: TGTGCCACCAGCAGAGATGACAAAGGGTTTTACACCGGGGAGCTGTTTTTT; CDR3aa: CATSRDDKGFYTGELFF
abundance: -; j_gene: TRBJ2-3; d_gene: TRBD2; v_gene: TRBV7-8; CDR3nt: TGTGCCAGTAAGGCGGTAGCGGGGGAGCTCAACACAGATACGCAGTATTTT; CDR3aa: CASKAVAGELNTDTQYF
abundance: -; j_gene: TRBJ2-5; d_gene: TRBD1; v_gene: TRBV5-1; CDR3nt: TGCGCCAGCAGCTTGGCCGGACAGGGGGCGTTGGAGACCCAGTACTTC; CDR3aa: CASSLAGQGALETQYF
abundance: few; j_gene: TRBJ2-3; d_gene: TRBD2; v_gene: TRBV27; CDR3nt: TGTGCCAGCAGGGCCCCGATAGCGGGAGGGCCCCCAGATACGCAGTATTTT; CDR3aa: CASRAPIAGGPPDTQYF
abundance: -; j_gene: TRBJ1-2; d_gene: TRBD1; v_gene: TRBV7-7; CDR3nt: TGTGCTAGCAGCTTAGGATGGGACAGGGACTATGGCTACACCTTC; CDR3aa: CASSLGWDRDYGYTF
abundance: -; j_gene: TRBJ1-1; d_gene: -; v_gene: TRBV5-1; CDR3nt: TGCGCCAGCAGCTTAGCCGCTGAGCCGGGCCAAGCTTTCTTT; CDR3aa: CASSLAAEPGQAFF
abundance: few; j_gene: TRBJ2-7; d_gene: -; v_gene: TRBV5-1; CDR3nt: TGCGCCAGCAGCTTGGTCCCCGACCGAACCTACGAGCAGTACTTC; CDR3aa: CASSLVPDRTYEQYF
abundance: once; j_gene: TRBJ2-1; d_gene: TRBD2; v_gene: TRBV7-2; CDR3nt: TGTGCCAGCAGCCCCCCGGGGCTAGCGGGAGGTAGGAATGAGCAGTTCTTC; CDR3aa: CASSPPGLAGGRNEQFF
abundance: -; j_gene: TRBJ1-2; d_gene: -; v_gene: TRBV7-2; CDR3nt: TGTGCCAGCAGCACGGACGGAGGATTCTATGGCTACACCTTC; CDR3aa: CASSTDGGFYGYTF
abundance: -; j_gene: TRBJ2-3; d_gene: TRBD1; v_gene: TRBV6-4; CDR3nt: TGTGCCAGCAGCATACAGGGGGCGCAGACAGATACGCAGTATTTT; CDR3aa: CASSIQGAQTDTQYF
abundance: -; j_gene: TRBJ2-5; d_gene: -; v_gene: TRBV7-9; CDR3nt: TGTGCCAGCAGAAACATCCAAGGGAAAGAGACCCAGTACTTC; CDR3aa: CASRNIQGKETQYF
abundance: -; j_gene: TRBJ1-1; d_gene: TRBD1; v_gene: TRBV30; CDR3nt: TGTGCCTGGAGCCCCGACAGGGGGCAAGCTTTCTTT; CDR3aa: CAWSPDRGQAFF
abundance: -; j_gene: TRBJ2-3; d_gene: -; v_gene: TRBV4-1; CDR3nt: TGCGCCAGCAGCCGAGATGCGGCAGATACGCAGTATTTT; CDR3aa: CASSRDAADTQYF
abundance: -; j_gene: TRBJ1-2; d_gene: -; v_gene: TRBV6-6; CDR3nt: TGTGCCAGCAGTTACTTGGGGGGCGAAGGGAAAGATGGCTACACCTTC; CDR3aa: CASSYLGGEGKDGYTF
abundance: -; j_gene: TRBJ2-1; d_gene: -; v_gene: TRBV7-8; CDR3nt: TGTGCCAGCAGCCTACGAACTAGTTCGGTCTACAATGAGCAGTTCTTC; CDR3aa: CASSLRTSSVYNEQFF
abundance: -; j_gene: TRBJ1-4; d_gene: -; v_gene: TRBV27; CDR3nt: TGTGCCAGCAGTCCGTTCTGGACAAACGAAAAACTGTTTTTT; CDR3aa: CASSPFWTNEKLFF
abundance: -; j_gene: TRBJ2-5; d_gene: TRBD2; v_gene: TRBV2; CDR3nt: TGTGCCAGCAGTGAAGCTAGCGGGGGGGCCGTGGAGACCCAGTACTTC; CDR3aa: CASSEASGGAVETQYF
abundance: -; j_gene: TRBJ1-4; d_gene: TRBD1; v_gene: TRBV6-1; CDR3nt: TGTGCCAGCAAAGACAGGGGGCCTGAAAAACTGTTTTTT; CDR3aa: CASKDRGPEKLFF
abundance: -; j_gene: TRBJ1-4; d_gene: -; v_gene: TRBV12-5; CDR3nt: TGTGCTAGTGGCCGGGGTATCGAAAAACTGTTTTTT; CDR3aa: CASGRGIEKLFF
abundance: -; j_gene: TRBJ1-1; d_gene: -; v_gene: TRBV11-2; CDR3nt: TGTGCCAGCAGCTTCGCAGGACCGACTGAAGCTTTCTTT; CDR3aa: CASSFAGPTEAFF
abundance: -; j_gene: TRBJ2-1; d_gene: TRBD2; v_gene: TRBV9; CDR3nt: TGTGCCAGCAGCGTAGAAGACGGGAGGAATGAGCAGTTCTTC; CDR3aa: CASSVEDGRNEQFF
abundance: -; j_gene: TRBJ2-5; d_gene: -; v_gene: TRBV29-1; CDR3nt: TGCAGCGTAACAGGCTTCGGAGAGACCCAGTACTTC; CDR3aa: CSVTGFGETQYF
abundance: -; j_gene: TRBJ2-2; d_gene: -; v_gene: TRBV7-8; CDR3nt: TGTGCCAGCAGCTTATCCGTGCGTACGGCCGGCGGGGAGCTGTTTTTT; CDR3aa: CASSLSVRTAGGELFF
abundance: -; j_gene: TRBJ2-2; d_gene: TRBD1; v_gene: TRBV11-2; CDR3nt: TGTGCCAGCAGCTTAGACCCATACGGGACAGGGTCCGGGGAGCTGTTTTTT; CDR3aa: CASSLDPYGTGSGELFF
abundance: -; j_gene: TRBJ2-7; d_gene: TRBD1; v_gene: TRBV5-6; CDR3nt: TGTGCCAGCAGCACCCCCGGACAGGTTGAGCAGTACTTC; CDR3aa: CASSTPGQVEQYF
abundance: -; j_gene: TRBJ2-3; d_gene: -; v_gene: TRBV28; CDR3nt: TGTGCCAGCAGTTTAGGAGTAACAGCACCTAGCACAGATACGCAGTATTTT; CDR3aa: CASSLGVTAPSTDTQYF
abundance: -; j_gene: TRBJ1-1; d_gene: -; v_gene: TRBV25-1; CDR3nt: TGTGCCAGCAGTGAATCAACGGCCGCGAACACTGAAGCTTTCTTT; CDR3aa: CASSESTAANTEAFF
abundance: -; j_gene: TRBJ1-5; d_gene: -; v_gene: TRBV19; CDR3nt: TGTGCCAGTAGCTTCCATTCGTCAGGGGCAAATCAGCCCCAGCATTTT; CDR3aa: CASSFHSSGANQPQHF
abundance: -; j_gene: TRBJ1-3; d_gene: -; v_gene: TRBV7-8; CDR3nt: TGTGCCAGCAGCTTAGGGTTCGGGGGGGGAAACACCATATATTTT; CDR3aa: CASSLGFGGGNTIYF
abundance: -; j_gene: TRBJ1-6; d_gene: -; v_gene: TRBV5-1; CDR3nt: TGCGCCAGCAGCTTGGCGGGGGGACAAACAAATTCACCCCTCCACTTT; CDR3aa: CASSLAGGQTNSPLHF
abundance: -; j_gene: TRBJ1-5; d_gene: -; v_gene: TRBV2; CDR3nt: TGTGCCAGCAGTGTGTCACTGGGCAATCAGCCCCAGCATTTT; CDR3aa: CASSVSLGNQPQHF
abundance: -; j_gene: TRBJ1-1; d_gene: -; v_gene: TRBV18; CDR3nt: TGTGCCAGCTCAGGTCAGGCGAACACTGAAGCTTTCTTT; CDR3aa: CASSGQANTEAFF
abundance: -; j_gene: TRBJ1-4; d_gene: -; v_gene: TRBV6-5; CDR3nt: TGTGCCAGCAGTTACTCGAATGAAAAACTGTTTTTT; CDR3aa: CASSYSNEKLFF
abundance: -; j_gene: TRBJ2-1; d_gene: TRBD2; v_gene: TRBV15; CDR3nt: TGTGCCACCAGCAGAGATCCGCTAGCGGGGTTCTACAATGAGCAGTTCTTC; CDR3aa: CATSRDPLAGFYNEQFF